The 4 T cell receptor beta chains in this list originate from one sample, sequenced in a study of blood T cell repertoires in COVID-19. Clones were sequenced by immunoSEQ multiplex PCR, and TCRdb holds only the in-frame ones, with some missing. The sample contains 150,000 or so clones, over 75% of which appear only once. Sequenced: peripheral blood. The source is a man aged 18-30 years with COVID-19, enrolled during active disease.

The chain has TRBV10-1 and TRBJ2-1; 9 bases line up with TRBD2. After removal of 0 bases from V and 0 bases from J, the junction contained 12 bases not matched to a gene. This CDR3 is 20 amino acids long. Germline CDR1 reads WNHNN; CDR2 reads SYGVQD (reference sequence). In nucleotides, the CDR3 is TGCGCCAGCAGTGAGTCTCCCGGGACTAGCTGGGAGAGCTCCTACAATGAGCAGTTCTTC. It yields the protein CASSESPGTSWESSYNEQFF.

Worth noting for this clone: The junction departs from germline at one end; a sequencing error may be responsible. This sequence joins TRBV7-2 and TRBJ2-7, with a weak D call TRBD1 (6 bases). Per germline, CDR1 SGHTA and CDR2 FQGNSA. This CDR3 has 15 residues. CDR3 bases: TGTGCCAGCAGCATAGCCAGGGGAACTGCCAACGAGCAGTACTTC. Its translation is CASSIARGTANEQYF.

The chain recombines TRBV7-2 with TRBJ2-7; 7 nucleotides agree with TRBD2. Trimming took 4 bases from V and 7 from J; bases not matched to a gene: 13. Germline V gene sequence: CDR1 SGHTA, CDR2 FQGNSA. The CDR3 is 15 amino acids. The DNA of the CDR3 is TGTGCCAGCAGCTCTTTCGAGCGGCCCGGGGGGGAGCAGTACTTC. Its protein is CASSSFERPGGEQYF. Full variable domain (remainder filled in from reference TRBV7-2 and TRBJ2-7): GAGVSQSPSNKVTEKGKDVELRCDPISGHTALYWYRQSLGQGLEFLIYFQGNSAPDKSGLPSDRFSAERTGGSVSTLTIQRTQQEDSAVYLCASSSFERPGGEQYFGPGTRLTVT.

This clone was detected once. V usage is TRBV28 and J usage is TRBJ2-1, with 7 bases lining up with TRBD2. CDR3 length: 16 amino acids. Germline assignment: CDR1 MDHEN and CDR2 SYDVKM. V lost 3 bases and J lost 5; bases outside the gene matches: 10. DNA for the CDR3: TGTGCCAGCAGTTTCCGACTTAGTGGGAGGGACAATGAGCAGTTCTTC. Translation: CASSFRLSGRDNEQFF.